Detailed here is one T cell receptor (beta chain). The antigen it binds to is not known. The input lacks base qualities; no much larger clone sits a single base away. This sample was included in a study of cytomegalovirus exposure and HLA in healthy donors (dated by TCRdb to 2016 to 2017). Regarding the research as a whole: According to a later analysis, the roughly 130 validation repertoires were produced on the same platform as the 666 repertoires of the first cohort. The aim of the study was to test whether cataloging public T cell receptors could identify signatures of past pathogen exposure. Besides the first cohort of hundreds of subjects, a separate validation cohort made up of 120 different subjects was used. High-throughput TCR immunosequencing, statistical association of individual TCRs with disease status, and machine learning were combined to predict cytomegalovirus infection status.

What the authors observed across the whole study: The authors suggested that the approach could potentially be generalized to other disease states and immunological phenotypes. In the study, approximately 150 TCR beta chains were listed as associated with cytomegalovirus. All 110 or so repertoires were used to score co-occurrence in the validation cohort in a later analysis, because that analysis had no HLA typing for the cohort. The classifier was reported to diagnose cytomegalovirus status with high specificity and sensitivity in both the original and validation cohorts. Of the cluster scores, 94% were above 0 in a later analysis, which found that TCRs clustered in the first cohort also tended to co-occur in the 120 or so validation repertoires. Across donors, most TCR sequences were observed very rarely, whereas some public TCRs were present in many individuals. In vitro tests confirmed that a few of the cytomegalovirus-associated TCR beta chains recognize cytomegalovirus antigens.

Separate from the approximately 700-subject first cohort, the validation cohort of some 130 subjects was the group to which the donors belonged. Libraries came from the immunoSEQ multiplex PCR assay. The original pipeline was this. A statistical classification framework was built to diagnose cytomegalovirus status from the catalog of TCR beta chain sequences. Not all clones reach the TCRdb copy of this immuneACCESS table, which keeps in-frame sequences only. Checked studies attribute under half of the gap to unresolved V genes and leave the rest unexplained. D and trimming come from the DNA, and the V and J calls and clone size come from that table. This sample holds 260,000 or so clones; approximately 88% were observed only once. Of the sample, 0.92% falls within the top ten clones. The sample taken for sequencing was PBMCs. The TCR was taken from a young woman in good health and CMV-seronegative.

The DNA sequence is as follows: TGTGCCAGCAGCTCCCCGGGGGAAAAGGGAACATACGAGCAGTACTTC. It encodes CASSSPGEKGTYEQYF. Recombination linked TRBV5-6 to TRBJ2-7; D gene: possibly TRBD2, on 6 matching bases. The CDR3, cysteine through phenylalanine, is 16 amino acids long. The DNA shown is the 48-base CDR3, in frame from base 1. CDR1 SGHDT and CDR2 YYEEEE were looked up in the germline V gene. The trim is 3 bases for V and 4 bases for J, with a gap of 20 bases between the germline ends.